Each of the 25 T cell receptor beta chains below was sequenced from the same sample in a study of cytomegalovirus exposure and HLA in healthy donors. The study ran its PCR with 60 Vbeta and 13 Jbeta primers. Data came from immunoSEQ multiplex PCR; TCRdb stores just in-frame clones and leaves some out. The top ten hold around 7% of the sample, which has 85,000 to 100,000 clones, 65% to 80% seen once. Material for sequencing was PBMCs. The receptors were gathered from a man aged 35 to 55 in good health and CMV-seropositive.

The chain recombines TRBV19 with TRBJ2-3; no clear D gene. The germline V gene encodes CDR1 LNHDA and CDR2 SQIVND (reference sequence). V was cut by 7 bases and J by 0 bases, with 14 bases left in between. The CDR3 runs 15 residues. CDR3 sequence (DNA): TGTGCCAGTACCCCCCAGTGGGCTAGCACAGATACGCAGTATTTT. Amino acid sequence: CASTPQWASTDTQYF.

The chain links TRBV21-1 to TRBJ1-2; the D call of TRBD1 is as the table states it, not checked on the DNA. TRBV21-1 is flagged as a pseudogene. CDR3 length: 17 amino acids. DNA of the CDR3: TGTGCCAGCAGTCCAACACCTCGGGACAGAAGGCCTAAGGGCTACACCTTC. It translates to CASSPTPRDRRPKGYTF.

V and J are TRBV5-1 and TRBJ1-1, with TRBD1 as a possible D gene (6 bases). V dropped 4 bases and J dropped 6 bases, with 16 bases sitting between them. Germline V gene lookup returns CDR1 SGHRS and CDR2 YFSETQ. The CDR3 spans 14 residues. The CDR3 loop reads CASSPNRDAPEAFF. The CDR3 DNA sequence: TGCGCCAGCAGCCCAAACAGGGATGCTCCTGAAGCTTTCTTT.

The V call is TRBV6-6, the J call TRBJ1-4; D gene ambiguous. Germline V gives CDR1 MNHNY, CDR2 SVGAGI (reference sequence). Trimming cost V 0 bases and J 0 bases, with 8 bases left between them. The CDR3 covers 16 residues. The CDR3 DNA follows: TGTGCCAGCAGTTACTCGGTCGGGGCAACTAATGAAAAACTGTTTTTT. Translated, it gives CASSYSVGATNEKLFF.

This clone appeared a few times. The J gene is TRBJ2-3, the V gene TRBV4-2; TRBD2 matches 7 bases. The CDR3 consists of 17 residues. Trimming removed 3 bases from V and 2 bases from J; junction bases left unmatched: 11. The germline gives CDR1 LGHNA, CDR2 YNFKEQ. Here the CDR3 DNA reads TGTGCCAGCAGCCATGTGGGGAGGGGCGCATCCACAGATACGCAGTATTTT. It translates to CASSHVGRGASTDTQYF.

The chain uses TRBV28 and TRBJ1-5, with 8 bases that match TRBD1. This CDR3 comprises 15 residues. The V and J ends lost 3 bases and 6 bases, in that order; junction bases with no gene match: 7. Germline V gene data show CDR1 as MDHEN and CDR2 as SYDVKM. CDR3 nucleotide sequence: TGTGCCAGCAGTTTCCCAGGGGGCGAGACTCAGCCCCAGCATTTT. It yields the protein CASSFPGGETQPQHF.

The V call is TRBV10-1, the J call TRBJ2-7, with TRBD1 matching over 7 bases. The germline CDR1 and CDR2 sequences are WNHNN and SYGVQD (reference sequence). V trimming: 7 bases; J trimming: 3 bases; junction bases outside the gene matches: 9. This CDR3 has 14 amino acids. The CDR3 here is CASTLRDSLYEQYF. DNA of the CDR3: TGCGCCAGCACTCTTAGGGACAGCCTCTACGAGCAGTACTTC.

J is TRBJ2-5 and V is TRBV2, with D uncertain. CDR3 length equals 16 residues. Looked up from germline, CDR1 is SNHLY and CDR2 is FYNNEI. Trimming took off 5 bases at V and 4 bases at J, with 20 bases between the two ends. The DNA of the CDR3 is TGTGCCAGCAGTCCTCGGCCTCTCGGGTTTAGAGAGACCCAGTACTTC. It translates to CASSPRPLGFRETQYF.

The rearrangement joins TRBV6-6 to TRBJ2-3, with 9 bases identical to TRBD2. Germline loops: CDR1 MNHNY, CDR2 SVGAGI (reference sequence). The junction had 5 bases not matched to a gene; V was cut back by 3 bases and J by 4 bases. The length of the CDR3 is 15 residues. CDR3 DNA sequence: TGTGCCAGCAGTTATGGATTAGCGGGAGCAGATACGCAGTATTTT. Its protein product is CASSYGLAGADTQYF.

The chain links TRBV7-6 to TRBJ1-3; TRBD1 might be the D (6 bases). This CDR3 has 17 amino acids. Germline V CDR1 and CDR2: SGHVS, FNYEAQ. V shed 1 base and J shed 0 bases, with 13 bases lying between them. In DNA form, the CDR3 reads TGTGCCAGCAGCTTAGTCGGGGGGGCTATCTCTGGAAACACCATATATTTT. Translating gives CASSLVGGAISGNTIYF.

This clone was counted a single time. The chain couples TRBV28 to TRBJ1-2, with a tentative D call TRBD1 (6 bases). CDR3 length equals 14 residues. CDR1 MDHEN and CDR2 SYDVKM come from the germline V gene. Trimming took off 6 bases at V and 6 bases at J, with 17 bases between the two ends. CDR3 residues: CASSSPGHDHGYTF. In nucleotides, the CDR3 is TGTGCCAGCAGCTCTCCGGGACACGATCATGGCTACACCTTC.

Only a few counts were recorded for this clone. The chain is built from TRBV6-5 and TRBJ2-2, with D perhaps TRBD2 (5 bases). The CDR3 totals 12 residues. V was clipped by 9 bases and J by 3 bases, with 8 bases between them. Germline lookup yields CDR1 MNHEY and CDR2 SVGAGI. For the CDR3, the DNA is TGTGCCAGTTCAGCGGACACCGGGGAGCTGTTTTTT. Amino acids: CASSADTGELFF.

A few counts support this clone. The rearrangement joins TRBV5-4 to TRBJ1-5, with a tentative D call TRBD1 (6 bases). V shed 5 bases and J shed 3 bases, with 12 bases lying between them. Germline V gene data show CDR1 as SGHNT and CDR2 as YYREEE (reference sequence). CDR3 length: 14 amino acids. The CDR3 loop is CASSSQGHNQPQHF. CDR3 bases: TGTGCCAGCAGTTCTCAGGGGCACAATCAGCCCCAGCATTTT.

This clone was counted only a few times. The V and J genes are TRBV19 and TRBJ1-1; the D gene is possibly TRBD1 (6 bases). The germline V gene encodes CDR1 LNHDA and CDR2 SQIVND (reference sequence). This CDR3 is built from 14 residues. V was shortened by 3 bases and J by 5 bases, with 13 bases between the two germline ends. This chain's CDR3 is CASSIGRGATEAFF. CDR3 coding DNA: TGTGCCAGTAGTATCGGCAGGGGCGCAACTGAAGCTTTCTTT.

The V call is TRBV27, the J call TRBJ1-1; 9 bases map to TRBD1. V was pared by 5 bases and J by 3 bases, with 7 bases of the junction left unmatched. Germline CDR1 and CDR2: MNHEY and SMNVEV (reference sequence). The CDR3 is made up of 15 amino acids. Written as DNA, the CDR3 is TGTGCCAGCAGTACCCGACAGGGGGAAGACACTGAAGCTTTCTTT. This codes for CASSTRQGEDTEAFF.

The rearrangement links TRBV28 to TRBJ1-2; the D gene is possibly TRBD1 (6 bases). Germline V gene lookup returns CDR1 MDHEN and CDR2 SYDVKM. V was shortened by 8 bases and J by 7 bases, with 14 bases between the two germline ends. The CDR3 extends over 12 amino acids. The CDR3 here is CASLNRVRGYTF. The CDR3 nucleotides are TGTGCCAGCCTGAACAGGGTCCGTGGCTACACCTTC.

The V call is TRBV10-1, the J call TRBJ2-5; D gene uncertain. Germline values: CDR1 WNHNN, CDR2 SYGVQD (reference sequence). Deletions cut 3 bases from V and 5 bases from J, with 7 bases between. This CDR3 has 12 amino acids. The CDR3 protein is CASSDYGETQYF. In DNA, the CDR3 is TGCGCCAGCAGTGATTACGGGGAGACCCAGTACTTC.

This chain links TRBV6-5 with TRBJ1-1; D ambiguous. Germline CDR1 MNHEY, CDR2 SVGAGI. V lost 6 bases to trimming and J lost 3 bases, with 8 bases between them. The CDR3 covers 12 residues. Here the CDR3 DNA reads TGTGCCAGCAGCCAGTATGACACTGAAGCTTTCTTT. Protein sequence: CASSQYDTEAFF.

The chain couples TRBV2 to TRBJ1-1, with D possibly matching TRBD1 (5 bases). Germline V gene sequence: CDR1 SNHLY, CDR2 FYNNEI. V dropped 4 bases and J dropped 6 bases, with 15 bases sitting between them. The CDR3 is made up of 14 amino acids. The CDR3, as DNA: TGTGCCAGCAGTGGTACAGGATTTTACGCTGAAGCTTTCTTT. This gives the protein CASSGTGFYAEAFF.

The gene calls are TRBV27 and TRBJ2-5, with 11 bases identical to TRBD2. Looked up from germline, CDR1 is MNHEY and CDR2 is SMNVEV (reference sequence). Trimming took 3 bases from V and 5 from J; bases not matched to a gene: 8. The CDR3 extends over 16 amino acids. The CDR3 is CASSFASGGQGETQYF. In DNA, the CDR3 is TGTGCCAGCAGTTTCGCTAGCGGGGGGCAGGGGGAGACCCAGTACTTC.

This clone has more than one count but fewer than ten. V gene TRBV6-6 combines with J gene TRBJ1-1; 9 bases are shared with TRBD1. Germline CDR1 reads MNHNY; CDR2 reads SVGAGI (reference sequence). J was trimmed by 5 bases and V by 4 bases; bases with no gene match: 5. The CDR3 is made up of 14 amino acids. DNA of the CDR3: TGTGCCAGCAGTTCCCGACAGGGGGAGACTGAAGCTTTCTTT. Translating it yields CASSSRQGETEAFF.

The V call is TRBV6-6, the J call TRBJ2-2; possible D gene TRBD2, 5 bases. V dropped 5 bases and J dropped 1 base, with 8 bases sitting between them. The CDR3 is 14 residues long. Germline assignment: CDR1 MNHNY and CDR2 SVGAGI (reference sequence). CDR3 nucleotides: TGTGCCAGCAGTAACAGCGGGAACACCGGGGAGCTGTTTTTT. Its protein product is CASSNSGNTGELFF.

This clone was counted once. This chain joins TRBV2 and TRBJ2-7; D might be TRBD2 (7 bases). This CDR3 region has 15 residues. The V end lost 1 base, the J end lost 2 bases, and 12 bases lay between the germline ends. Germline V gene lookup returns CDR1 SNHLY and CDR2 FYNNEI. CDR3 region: CASSEGRGPTYEQYF. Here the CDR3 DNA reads TGTGCCAGCAGTGAAGGGCGGGGGCCCACCTACGAGCAGTACTTC.

As DNA, the CDR3 is TGTGCCAGCAGTGAAGCCAGCAGGACAGATACGCAGTATTTT. Its translation is CASSEASRTDTQYF. The chain carries TRBV2 and TRBJ2-3; D is unresolved. The CDR3 is 14 amino acids. V was pared by 0 bases and J by 3 bases, with 7 bases between. Germline CDR1 reads SNHLY; CDR2 reads FYNNEI.

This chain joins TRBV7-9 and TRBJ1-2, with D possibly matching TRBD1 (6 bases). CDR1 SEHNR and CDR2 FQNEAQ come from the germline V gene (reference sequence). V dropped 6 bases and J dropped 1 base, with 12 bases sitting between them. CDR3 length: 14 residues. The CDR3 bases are TGTGCCAGCAGGCCTACAGGGATTAACTATGGCTACACCTTC. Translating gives CASRPTGINYGYTF.